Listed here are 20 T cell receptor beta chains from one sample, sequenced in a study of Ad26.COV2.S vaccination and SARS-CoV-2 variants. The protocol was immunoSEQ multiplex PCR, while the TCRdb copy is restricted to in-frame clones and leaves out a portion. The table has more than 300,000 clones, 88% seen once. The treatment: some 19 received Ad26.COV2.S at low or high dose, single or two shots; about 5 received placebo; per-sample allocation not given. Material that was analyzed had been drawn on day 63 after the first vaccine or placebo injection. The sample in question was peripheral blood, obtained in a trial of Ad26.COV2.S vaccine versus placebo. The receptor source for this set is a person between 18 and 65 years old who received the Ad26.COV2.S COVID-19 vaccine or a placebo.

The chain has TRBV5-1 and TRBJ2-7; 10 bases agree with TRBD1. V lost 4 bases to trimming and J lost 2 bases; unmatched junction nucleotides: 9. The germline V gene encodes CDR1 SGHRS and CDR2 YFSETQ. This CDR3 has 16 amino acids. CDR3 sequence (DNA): TGCGCCAGCAGCCCGGGGGGCGGACAGGGGGCCTACGAGCAGTACTTC. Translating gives CASSPGGGQGAYEQYF. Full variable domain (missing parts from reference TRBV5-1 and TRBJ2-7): KAGVTQTPRYLIKTRGQQVTLSCSPISGHRSVSWYQQTPGQGLQFLFEYFSETQRNKGNFPGRFSGRQFSNSRSEMNVSTLELGDSALYLCASSPGGGQGAYEQYFGPGTRLTVT.

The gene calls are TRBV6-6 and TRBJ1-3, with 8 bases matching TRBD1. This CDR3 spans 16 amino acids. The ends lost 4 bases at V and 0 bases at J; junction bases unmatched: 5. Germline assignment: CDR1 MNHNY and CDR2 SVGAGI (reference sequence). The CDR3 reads CASSFGTGLSGNTIYF. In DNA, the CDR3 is TGTGCCAGCAGTTTTGGGACAGGCCTCTCTGGAAACACCATATATTTT.

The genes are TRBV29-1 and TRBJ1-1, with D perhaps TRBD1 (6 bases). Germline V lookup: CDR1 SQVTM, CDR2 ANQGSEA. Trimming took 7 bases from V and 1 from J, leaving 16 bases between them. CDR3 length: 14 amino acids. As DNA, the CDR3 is TGCAGCGCTGTGGACAGTTCCGGGAACACTGAAGCTTTCTTT. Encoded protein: CSAVDSSGNTEAFF.

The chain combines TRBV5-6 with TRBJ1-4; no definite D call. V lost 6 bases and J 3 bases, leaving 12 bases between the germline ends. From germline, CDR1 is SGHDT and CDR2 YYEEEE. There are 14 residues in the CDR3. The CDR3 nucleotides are TGTGCCAGCAACCGTCGGGGTTCTAATGAAAAACTGTTTTTT. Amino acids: CASNRRGSNEKLFF.

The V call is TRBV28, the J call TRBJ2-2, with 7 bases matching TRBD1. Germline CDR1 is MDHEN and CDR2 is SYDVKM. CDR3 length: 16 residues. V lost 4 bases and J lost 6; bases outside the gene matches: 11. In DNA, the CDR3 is TGTGCCAGCAGTTATAACCGGGACAGATCTTCCGGGGAGCTGTTTTTT. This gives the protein CASSYNRDRSSGELFF.

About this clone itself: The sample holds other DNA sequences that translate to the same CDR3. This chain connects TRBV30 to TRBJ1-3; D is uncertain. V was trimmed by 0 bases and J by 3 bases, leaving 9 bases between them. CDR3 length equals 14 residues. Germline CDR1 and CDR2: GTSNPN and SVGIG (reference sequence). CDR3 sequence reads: CAWSVQGGGNTIYF. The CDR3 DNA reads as TGTGCCTGGAGTGTACAAGGAGGTGGAAACACCATATATTTT.

This CDR3 reads CAWTGATYEQYF. The CDR3 region has the DNA TGTGCCTGGACAGGGGCGACCTACGAGCAGTACTTC. V usage is TRBV30 and J usage is TRBJ2-7; perhaps TRBD1 as D (6 bases). Germline V gene data show CDR1 as GTSNPN and CDR2 as SVGIG (reference sequence). V lost 4 bases and J 2 bases, leaving 9 bases between the germline ends. This CDR3 spans 12 amino acids. The full variable domain, its missing parts supplied by reference TRBV30 and TRBJ2-7, is SQTIHQWPATLVQPVGSPLSLECTVEGTSNPNLYWYRQAAGRGLQLLFYSVGIGQISSEVPQNLSASRPQDRQFILSSKKLLLSDSGFYLCAWTGATYEQYFGPGTRLTVT.

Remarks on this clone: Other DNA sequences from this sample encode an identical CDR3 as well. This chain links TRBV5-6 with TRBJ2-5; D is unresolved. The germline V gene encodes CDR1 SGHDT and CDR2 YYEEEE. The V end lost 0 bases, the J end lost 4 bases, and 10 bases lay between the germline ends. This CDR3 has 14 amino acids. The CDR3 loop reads CASSLARQRETQYF. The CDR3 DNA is TGTGCCAGCAGCTTGGCTCGGCAGAGAGAGACCCAGTACTTC.

The CDR3 coding sequence is TGTGCCAGCAGCCTCCGACAGGGACGGGCACCCCTCCACTTT. Translated, it gives CASSLRQGRAPLHF. The chain recombines TRBV7-2 with TRBJ1-6; 7 bases line up with TRBD1. J gave up 11 bases and V 5 bases, and 9 bases lay outside the gene matches. Germline V gives CDR1 SGHTA, CDR2 FQGNSA. The CDR3 contains 14 residues.

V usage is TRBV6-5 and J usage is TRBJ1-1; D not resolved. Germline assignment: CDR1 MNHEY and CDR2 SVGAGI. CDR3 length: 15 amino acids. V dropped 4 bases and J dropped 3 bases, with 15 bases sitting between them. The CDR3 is CASSSSKSRHTEAFF. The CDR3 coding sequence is TGTGCCAGCAGTTCGAGTAAGAGTAGGCACACTGAAGCTTTCTTT.

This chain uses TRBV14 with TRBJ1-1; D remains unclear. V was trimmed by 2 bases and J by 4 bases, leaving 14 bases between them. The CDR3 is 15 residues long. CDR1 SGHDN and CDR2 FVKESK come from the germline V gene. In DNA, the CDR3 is TGTGCCAGCAGCCAATTCCGGGGATCGTCCACTGAAGCTTTCTTT. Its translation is CASSQFRGSSTEAFF.

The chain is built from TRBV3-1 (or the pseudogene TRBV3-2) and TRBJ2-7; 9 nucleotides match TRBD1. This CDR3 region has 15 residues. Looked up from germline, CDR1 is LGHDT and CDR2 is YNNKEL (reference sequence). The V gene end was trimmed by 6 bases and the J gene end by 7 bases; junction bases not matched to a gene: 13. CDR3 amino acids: CASSPNRDRAREQYF. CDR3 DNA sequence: TGTGCCAGCAGTCCAAACCGGGACAGGGCGAGGGAGCAGTACTTC.

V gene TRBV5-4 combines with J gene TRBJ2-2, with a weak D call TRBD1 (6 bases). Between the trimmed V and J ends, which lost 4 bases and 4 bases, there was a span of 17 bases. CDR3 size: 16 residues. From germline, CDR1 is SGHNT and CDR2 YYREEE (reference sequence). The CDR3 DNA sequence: TGTGCCAGCAGCATGGCGGAGACAGGCGGCACCGGGGAGCTGTTTTTT. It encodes CASSMAETGGTGELFF.

Written as DNA, the CDR3 is TGTGCCAGCAGCTTAAGAGAGACACTTATGGCGTTCAAAGAAGCTTTCTTT. Amino acids: CASSLRETLMAFKEAFF. This chain joins TRBV7-3 and TRBJ1-1, with D uncertain. The CDR3 consists of 17 residues. V lost 1 base, J lost 8 bases, and 23 bases lay in between. CDR1 is SGHTA and CDR2 is FQGTGA in the germline V gene.

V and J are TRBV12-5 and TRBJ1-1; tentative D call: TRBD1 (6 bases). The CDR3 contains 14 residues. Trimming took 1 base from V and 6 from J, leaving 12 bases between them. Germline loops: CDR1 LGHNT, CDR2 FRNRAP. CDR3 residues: CASGLEGTKAEAFF. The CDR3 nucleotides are TGTGCTAGTGGTTTGGAAGGGACAAAAGCTGAAGCTTTCTTT.

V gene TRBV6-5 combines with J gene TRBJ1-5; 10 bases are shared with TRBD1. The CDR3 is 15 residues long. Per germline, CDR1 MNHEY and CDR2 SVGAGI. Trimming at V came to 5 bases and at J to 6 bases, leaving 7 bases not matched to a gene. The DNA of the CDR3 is TGTGCCAGCAGTCGGACAGGGGGGGTGGGTCAGCCCCAGCATTTT. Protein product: CASSRTGGVGQPQHF.

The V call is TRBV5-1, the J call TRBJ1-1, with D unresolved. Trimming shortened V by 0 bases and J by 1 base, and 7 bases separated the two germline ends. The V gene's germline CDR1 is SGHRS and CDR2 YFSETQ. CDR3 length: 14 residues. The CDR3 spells CASSLAGENTEAFF. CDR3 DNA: TGCGCCAGCAGCTTGGCCGGGGAGAACACTGAAGCTTTCTTT.

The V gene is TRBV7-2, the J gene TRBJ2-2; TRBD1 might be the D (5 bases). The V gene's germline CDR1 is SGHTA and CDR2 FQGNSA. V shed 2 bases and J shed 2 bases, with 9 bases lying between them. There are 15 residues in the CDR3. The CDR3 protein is CASSLSQGNTGELFF. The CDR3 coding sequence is TGTGCCAGCAGCTTATCCCAGGGAAACACCGGGGAGCTGTTTTTT.

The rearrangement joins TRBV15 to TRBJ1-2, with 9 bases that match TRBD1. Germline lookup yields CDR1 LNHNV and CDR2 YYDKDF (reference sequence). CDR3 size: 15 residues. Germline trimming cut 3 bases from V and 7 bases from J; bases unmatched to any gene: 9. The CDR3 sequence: CATSSPDRGGGGYTF. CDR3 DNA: TGTGCCACCAGCAGCCCGGACAGGGGAGGCGGTGGCTACACCTTC.

The CDR3 nucleotides read TGTGCCAGCAGCCAAGGGGTAGGGTACGAGCAGTACTTC. As protein: CASSQGVGYEQYF. The chain carries TRBV14 and TRBJ2-7, with D unclear. Per germline, CDR1 SGHDN and CDR2 FVKESK. V lost 1 base to trimming and J lost 4 bases, with 8 bases between them. The CDR3 contains 13 residues.